This section outlines one TCR beta chain sequence together with its context. Its ends do not fully match the called genes, so a read error is possible. The length of the CDR3 is 16 residues. CDR1 SSHAT and CDR2 FNYEAQ come from the germline V gene (reference sequence). Some clones are missing from TCRdb's copy, which holds only in-frame ones; the method was immunoSEQ multiplex PCR. The sample includes approximately 140,000 clones, around 79% seen only once; the top ten take around 3.3%. These data come from a study of blood T cell repertoires in COVID-19. Study background: Material from acute and convalescent COVID-19 was sourced from the United States, Italy and Spain. Sample material is recorded as cDNA or gDNA derived from T cells, B-cell-depleted T cells, or PBMCs.

Sequencing used peripheral blood. The clonotype originates from a man aged 55 to 69 with acute or convalescent COVID-19. The V gene is TRBV7-7, the J gene TRBJ2-2; D is ambiguous. CDR3 sequence reads: CASSLGRQVNTGELFF. In nucleotides, the CDR3 is TGTGCTAGCAGCTTAGGAAGGCAGGTCAACACCGGGGAGCTGTTTTTT.